This TCR beta chain was captured in a study of beta chain features in type 1 diabetes. Study information: Age, gender and cell yields were similar between patients and healthy donors. The study's findings and limits: Moderate yet significant TCRB CDR3 shortening was seen in Type 1 diabetes patients in all four CD4+ subsets. Here, the possible influence of HLA type (on TCRB rearrangement) remained unresolved.

TCRB transcripts that were expressed got sequenced, as all of the isolated RNA had been reverse transcribed. This table comes from immunoSEQ multiplex PCR, and its TCRdb copy is limited to in-frame clones, with some not included. The sample holds more than 110,000 clones, about 7% seen once. Germline V lookup: CDR1 SGHRS, CDR2 YFSETQ. The length of the CDR3 is 14 residues. After removal of 7 bases from V and 5 bases from J, the junction contained 11 bases not matched to a gene. Donors underwent one heparinised blood draw, about 120 mL on average. This clone was observed a few times. The antigen is not known.

This clonotype originated in a woman aged 25 to 45 in good health. The material sequenced was central memory CD4+ T cells from blood. This chain uses TRBV5-1 with TRBJ1-1, with 7 bases that match TRBD1. CDR3 in DNA: TGCGCCAGCCAGAGACAGGGCGAAGAAACTGAAGCTTTCTTT. Its translation is CASQRQGEETEAFF. Complete variable domain (other parts from reference TRBV5-1 and TRBJ1-1): KAGVTQTPRYLIKTRGQQVTLSCSPISGHRSVSWYQQTPGQGLQFLFEYFSETQRNKGNFPGRFSGRQFSNSRSEMNVSTLELGDSALYLCASQRQGEETEAFFGQGTRLTVV.